One sample yielded the 21 T cell receptor beta chains listed below, sequenced in a study of CXCR3-negative and CXCR3-positive naive CD8 T cells. The TRB libraries of cDNA were built by UMI-labeled 5' RACE. TCRdb reprocessed the 5' RACE reads and stores each CDR3 protein as one record, lacking DNA. This repertoire includes more than 35,000 distinct CDR3 sequences. The sequenced sample consisted of memory CD8+ T cells from blood. These receptors were obtained from a human donor in good health. Some clones in this sample may be carry-over from other donors' samples.

The chain employs TRBV5-1 and TRBJ2-7; TCRdb's D call, TRBD1, is unchecked because there is no DNA. The germline CDR1 and CDR2 sequences are SGHRS and YFSETQ. This CDR3 spans 13 amino acids. This chain's CDR3 is CASSGDMSYEQYF.

The gene calls are TRBV12-3 or TRBV12-4 and TRBJ2-5; TCRdb outputs TRBD1, but without DNA this stays unchecked. The CDR3 is made up of 16 amino acids. The CDR3 region is CASSGREGDPWETQYF.

The CDR3 sequence: CASSSPPTGVLTDTQYF. V and J are TRBV28 and TRBJ2-3; the TCRdb D gene call, TRBD1, has no DNA to confirm it. Germline V gene lookup returns CDR1 MDHEN and CDR2 SYDVKM. This CDR3 is 17 amino acids long. Drawing the rest from reference TRBV28 and TRBJ2-3, the complete variable domain is DVKVTQSSRYLVKRTGEKVFLECVQDMDHENMFWYRQDPGLGLRLIYFSYDVKMKEKGDIPEGYSVSREKKERFSLILESASTNQTSMYLCASSSPPTGVLTDTQYFGPGTRLTVL.

The J gene is TRBJ2-5, the V gene TRBV3-1; the D call of TRBD2 rests on TCRdb alone, since no DNA is present to check it. From germline, CDR1 is LGHDT and CDR2 YNNKEL (reference sequence). The CDR3 runs 17 residues. The CDR3 region is CASSQESGLAYQETQYF.

The V and J genes are TRBV11-2 and TRBJ2-7. Germline V lookup: CDR1 SGHAT, CDR2 FQNNGV. This CDR3 is 13 amino acids long. The CDR3 spells CASSLVSAYEQYF.

The chain joins TRBV28 to TRBJ2-1. CDR3 size: 15 residues. CDR1 MDHEN and CDR2 SYDVKM come from the germline V gene. CDR3: CASSLIGTTYNEQFF.

This sequence joins TRBV7-7 and TRBJ2-7; TCRdb designates TRBD2, a call that cannot be tested without DNA. CDR1 and CDR2 from the germline V gene are SSHAT and FNYEAQ (reference sequence). The CDR3 is made up of 15 amino acids. The CDR3 loop reads CASSLGDGPSYEQYF.

This chain links TRBV29-1 with TRBJ2-7; the TCRdb D gene call, TRBD1, has no DNA to confirm it. The CDR3 length is 15 residues. Germline V CDR1 and CDR2: SQVTM, ANQGSEA. CDR3 protein: CSVGPQGALSYEQYF.

The chain recombines TRBV5-6 with TRBJ2-7. Germline V gene lookup returns CDR1 SGHDT and CDR2 YYEEEE. The CDR3 is 13 amino acids. CDR3 loop: CASSPRRRYEQYF.

V is TRBV20-1 and J is TRBJ1-1; the D call from TCRdb, TRBD1, cannot be confirmed without DNA. This CDR3 contains 14 residues. The V gene's germline CDR1 is DFQATT and CDR2 SNEGSKA (reference sequence). CDR3 amino acids: CSAFPTDMNTEAFF.

This chain joins TRBV7-8 and TRBJ1-4; TCRdb picks TRBD1, but there is no DNA to check that call. The CDR3 sequence is 15 residues long. CDR1 is SGHVS and CDR2 is FQNEAQ in the germline V gene. CDR3 sequence: CASSFLGGISEKLFF.

This chain uses TRBV6-6 with TRBJ2-7; the D call of TRBD2 rests on TCRdb alone, since no DNA is present to check it. The CDR3 has 14 residues. Germline V gene sequence: CDR1 MNHNY, CDR2 SVGAGI (reference sequence). The CDR3 reads CASSYERGAYEQYF.

The chain links TRBV2 to TRBJ2-3; TCRdb's D call, TRBD1, is unchecked because there is no DNA. This CDR3 comprises 15 residues. Germline V gene lookup returns CDR1 SNHLY and CDR2 FYNNEI. CDR3 sequence: CASSDGRGPTDTQYF.

The chain recombines TRBV28 with TRBJ2-7; TCRdb's D call, TRBD1, is unchecked because there is no DNA. Germline V gene lookup returns CDR1 MDHEN and CDR2 SYDVKM. The CDR3 has 15 amino acids. CDR3: CASSFQGEANYEQYF. Drawing the rest from reference TRBV28 and TRBJ2-7, the complete variable domain is DVKVTQSSRYLVKRTGEKVFLECVQDMDHENMFWYRQDPGLGLRLIYFSYDVKMKEKGDIPEGYSVSREKKERFSLILESASTNQTSMYLCASSFQGEANYEQYFGPGTRLTVT.

The genes are TRBV6-6 and TRBJ2-2; there is no DNA to check the TCRdb D call of TRBD1. The length of the CDR3 is 16 residues. Germline CDR1 is MNHNY and CDR2 is SVGAGI (reference sequence). The CDR3: CASIIGAGANTGELFF.

The chain uses TRBV6-4 and TRBJ2-2; TCRdb reports TRBD1, a call that lacks DNA to check it against. Per the germline V gene, CDR1 is MRHNA and CDR2 is SNTAGT. The CDR3 totals 13 residues. This chain's CDR3 is CASSEQGTGELFF.

The chain links TRBV6-6 to TRBJ2-6; as DNA is missing, the TRBD1 call by TCRdb cannot be tested. Germline loops: CDR1 MNHNY, CDR2 SVGAGI (reference sequence). This CDR3 is 16 amino acids long. This chain's CDR3 is CASSGQGLDGANVLTF.

The chain is built from TRBV10-2 and TRBJ2-5; TCRdb indicates TRBD1, and absent DNA this call remains unverified. Germline assignment: CDR1 WSHSY and CDR2 SAAADI. The CDR3 loop spans 14 amino acids. CDR3: CASSEIGGGETQYF.

The chain employs TRBV12-3 or TRBV12-4 and TRBJ1-1. The CDR3 sequence is 14 residues long. This CDR3 is CASSLTQGRTEAFF.

This rearrangement joins TRBV5-1 to TRBJ2-7; checking the TCRdb D call of TRBD1 is not possible without DNA. The CDR3 has 14 residues. Germline V gene sequence: CDR1 SGHRS, CDR2 YFSETQ. CDR3 region: CASSLGQGAYEQYF.

The rearrangement uses TRBV7-9 and TRBJ2-1; the TCRdb call, TRBD2, lacks DNA for checking. Germline CDR1 is SEHNR and CDR2 is FQNEAQ (reference sequence). The CDR3 loop spans 16 amino acids. The CDR3 is CASSPGTSGVLNEQFF.